This T cell receptor (beta chain) was found in a study of Ad26.COV2.S vaccination and SARS-CoV-2 variants. The data were produced by immunoSEQ multiplex PCR, yet TCRdb's version contains in-frame clones alone and is incomplete. The sample carries around 300,000 clones, approximately 90% recorded once. This clone is a singleton in its sample. This CDR3 comprises 15 residues. The V and J ends lost 8 bases and 9 bases, in that order; junction bases with no gene match: 13. Per the germline V gene, CDR1 is SNHLY and CDR2 is FYNNEI. The treatment: approximately 18 received Ad26.COV2.S at low or high dose, single or two shots; about five received placebo; per-sample allocation not given. After the first vaccine or placebo injection, samples were drawn on day 63. Ad26.COV2.S expressed prefusion-stabilized spike from the original Wuhan strain.

This clonotype was sampled from a person aged 18-65 years who received the Ad26.COV2.S COVID-19 vaccine or a placebo. This specimen was peripheral blood, taken in a trial of Ad26.COV2.S vaccine versus placebo. V usage is TRBV2 and J usage is TRBJ2-1; 10 bases map to TRBD2. This CDR3 is CASARSWLAGAEQFF. The CDR3 DNA reads as TGTGCCAGCGCCCGGAGTTGGCTAGCGGGAGCTGAGCAGTTCTTC.